The 14 T cell receptor beta chains given below trace back to one sample, sequenced in a study of human T cells and chemical hapten exposure. The time point was: patch test 1, 2 weeks after DPC sensitization. Described treatment: therapeutic diphenylcyclopropenone sensitization with weekly scalp DPC. TCRdb reprocessed the RACE reads via MiXCR and lists one record per CDR3 protein. Of 60,000 to 80,000 distinct CDR3 sequences listed, more than 30% are singletons. Here the sequenced sample was whole blood, taken in connection with sensitization to the hapten diphenylcyclopropenone (DPC). These receptors all stem from a man aged 40-49 years with alopecia areata. Some clones in this sample may be carry-over from other donors' samples.

CDR3 sequence reads: CASSLRHRNTEAFF. The CDR3 coding sequence is TGTGCCAGCAGCTTGAGACACAGGAACACTGAAGCTTTCTTT. The chain has TRBV5-8 and TRBJ1-1; D unclear. Germline V gene lookup returns CDR1 SGHTS and CDR2 YDEGEE. The germline V and J ends were trimmed by 1 base and 1 base, with 8 bases remaining between them. The CDR3 consists of 14 residues. Full variable domain (missing parts from reference TRBV5-8 and TRBJ1-1): EAGVTQSPTHLIKTRGQQATLRCSPISGHTSVYWYQQALGLGLQFLLWYDEGEERNRGNFPPRFSGRQFPNYSSELNVNALELEDSALYLCASSLRHRNTEAFFGQGTRLTVV.

In its sample, this clonotype was seen a few times. This chain links TRBV2 with TRBJ2-7; TRBD2 matches 10 bases. J lost 7 bases, V lost 3 bases, and 9 bases had no gene match. Germline V gene sequence: CDR1 SNHLY, CDR2 FYNNEI. The CDR3 covers 15 residues. The CDR3 sequence is CASSDRLAGVWEQYF. CDR3 nucleotides: TGTGCCAGCAGTGATCGGCTAGCGGGAGTCTGGGAGCAGTACTTC.

This clonotype was recorded many times. This rearrangement joins TRBV10-3 to TRBJ2-5, with D possibly matching TRBD1 (5 bases). Trimming removed 10 bases from V and 5 bases from J, with 23 bases in between. Germline assignment: CDR1 ENHRY and CDR2 SYGVKD. The CDR3 is 15 amino acids. The CDR3 loop is CATKSIEDNSETQYF. The CDR3 DNA reads TGTGCCACTAAATCGATAGAGGACAACTCGGAGACCCAGTACTTC.

This clonotype was seen only a few times. The chain combines TRBV7-9 with TRBJ1-2; no definite D call. This CDR3 contains 12 residues. With 4 bases removed from V and 7 bases from J, the gap between germline ends came to 10 bases. Germline V gene data show CDR1 as SEHNR and CDR2 as FQNEAQ (reference sequence). CDR3 DNA sequence: TGTGCCAGCAGCTCTCCGGATCCTGGCTACACCTTC. This encodes CASSSPDPGYTF.

This clonotype has more than one count but fewer than ten. The chain has TRBV7-3 and TRBJ2-1, with TRBD2 identical over 9 bases. The CDR3 sequence is 14 residues long. V lost 5 bases and J lost 7; bases outside the gene matches: 6. From germline, CDR1 is SGHTA and CDR2 FQGTGA. The CDR3 region is CASSIPGLANEQFF. DNA of the CDR3: TGTGCCAGCAGCATACCGGGACTAGCAAATGAGCAGTTCTTC.

The V and J genes are TRBV5-4 and TRBJ2-7, with D possibly being TRBD1 (6 bases). V was shortened by 4 bases and J by 3 bases, with 8 bases between the two germline ends. CDR3 length: 12 amino acids. Per germline, CDR1 SGHNT and CDR2 YYREEE (reference sequence). The CDR3 nucleotides are TGTGCCAGCAGCGGGGGACACTACGAGCAGTACTTC. Translating it yields CASSGGHYEQYF.

The chain recombines TRBV2 with TRBJ2-7; 9 nucleotides match TRBD2. With V trimmed by 6 bases and J by 0 bases, 6 bases remained unmatched. The CDR3 covers 15 residues. CDR1 is SNHLY and CDR2 is FYNNEI in the germline V gene. The CDR3 loop is CASSKLAGSSYEQYF. The CDR3 DNA reads TGTGCCAGCAGCAAACTAGCGGGTAGCTCCTACGAGCAGTACTTC.

This clonotype was recorded a few times. V usage is TRBV11-2 and J usage is TRBJ2-3; 7 positions agree with TRBD2. Germline assignment: CDR1 SGHAT and CDR2 FQNNGV. V shed 4 bases, J shed 0 bases, and the junction held 4 bases outside the gene matches. The length of the CDR3 is 15 residues. CDR3 bases: TGTGCCAGCAGCTATGGGACTATAAGCACAGATACGCAGTATTTT. Amino acid sequence: CASSYGTISTDTQYF.

The J gene is TRBJ1-4, the V gene TRBV24-1, with D perhaps TRBD1 (6 bases). V was cut by 4 bases and J by 8 bases, with 16 bases left in between. There are 15 residues in the CDR3. CDR1 is KGHDR and CDR2 is SFDVKD in the germline V gene. The CDR3 nucleotides are TGTGCCACCAGTGAGCCCGAAGGGGGGAGAGAAAAACTGTTTTTT. This encodes CATSEPEGGREKLFF.

This clonotype is a singleton in its sample. One end of the junction is discordant with germline, which a read error may explain. The chain is built from TRBV5-4 and TRBJ2-2; 7 nucleotides agree with TRBD2. Per the germline V gene, CDR1 is SGHNT and CDR2 is YYREEE (reference sequence). This CDR3 has 16 amino acids. The CDR3 nucleotides read TGTGCCAGCAGCTTGCTTGGGCGGGAGAGTACCGGAGAGCTGTTTTTT. Translation: CASSLLGRESTGELFF. The full variable domain, with the rest looked up from reference TRBV5-4 and TRBJ2-2, is ETGVTQSPTHLIKTRGQQVTLRCSSQSGHNTVSWYQQALGQGPQFIFQYYREEENGRGNFPPRFSGLQFPNYSSELNVNALELDDSALYLCASSLLGRESTGELFFGEGSRLTVL.

The rearrangement uses TRBV12-3 or TRBV12-4 and TRBJ2-3; D gene ambiguous. Trimming took 3 bases from V and 0 from J, leaving 7 bases between them. This CDR3 has 14 amino acids. CDR3 region: CASSFGQSTDTQYF. DNA for the CDR3: TGTGCCAGCAGTTTCGGCCAGAGCACAGATACGCAGTATTTT.

V gene TRBV7-2 combines with J gene TRBJ2-5; D uncertain. CDR3 length: 15 amino acids. The germline V gene encodes CDR1 SGHTA and CDR2 FQGNSA. Trimming cost V 2 bases and J 4 bases, with 14 bases left between them. CDR3 sequence: CASSLKPGLGETQYF. The CDR3 DNA is TGTGCCAGCAGCTTAAAACCGGGCCTCGGAGAGACCCAGTACTTC. Full variable domain (rest looked up from reference TRBV7-2 and TRBJ2-5): GAGVSQSPSNKVTEKGKDVELRCDPISGHTALYWYRQSLGQGLEFLIYFQGNSAPDKSGLPSDRFSAERTGGSVSTLTIQRTQQEDSAVYLCASSLKPGLGETQYFGPGTRLLVL.

The V gene is TRBV6-2 or TRBV6-3, the J gene TRBJ2-5; 9 positions agree with TRBD2. Germline V CDR1 and CDR2: MNHEY, SVGEGT. The CDR3 length is 13 residues. The J segment lost 3 bases and the V segment lost 8 bases, leaving 4 bases of the junction unmatched. In DNA, the CDR3 is TGTGCCAGCGTCTCTAGCGGGAAAGAGACCCAGTACTTC. Its translation: CASVSSGKETQYF.

This clonotype was counted between two and nine times. CDR3 nucleotide sequence: TGTGCCAGCAGCGTAATCCACTCTGGGGCCAACGTCCTGACTTTC. Residues: CASSVIHSGANVLTF. The V and J genes are TRBV9 and TRBJ2-6; no firm D call. The CDR3 extends over 15 amino acids. Germline V gene data show CDR1 as SGDLS and CDR2 as YYNGEE. The germline V and J ends were trimmed by 1 base and 0 bases, with 5 bases remaining between them.